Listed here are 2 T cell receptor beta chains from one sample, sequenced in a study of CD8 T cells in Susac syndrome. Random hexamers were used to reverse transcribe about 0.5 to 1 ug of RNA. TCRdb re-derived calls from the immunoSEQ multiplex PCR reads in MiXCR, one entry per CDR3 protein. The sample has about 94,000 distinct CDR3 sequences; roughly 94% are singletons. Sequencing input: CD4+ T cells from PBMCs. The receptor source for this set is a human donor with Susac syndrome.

CDR3 amino acids: CASSLDPTGYQPQHF. CDR3 in DNA: TGCGCCAGCAGCCTCGACCCGACAGGGTATCAGCCCCAGCATTTT. The V gene is TRBV4-1, the J gene TRBJ1-5, with 7 positions matching TRBD1. Germline V CDR1 and CDR2: MGHRA, YSYEKL. This CDR3 is built from 15 residues. V gave up 4 bases and J gave up 5 bases; unmatched junction bases: 8.

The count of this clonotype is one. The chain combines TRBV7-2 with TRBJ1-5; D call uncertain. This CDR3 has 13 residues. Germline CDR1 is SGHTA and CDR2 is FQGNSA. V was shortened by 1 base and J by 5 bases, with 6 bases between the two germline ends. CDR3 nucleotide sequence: TGTGCCAGCAGCTTAGGAACTTATCAGCCCCAGCATTTT. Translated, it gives CASSLGTYQPQHF.